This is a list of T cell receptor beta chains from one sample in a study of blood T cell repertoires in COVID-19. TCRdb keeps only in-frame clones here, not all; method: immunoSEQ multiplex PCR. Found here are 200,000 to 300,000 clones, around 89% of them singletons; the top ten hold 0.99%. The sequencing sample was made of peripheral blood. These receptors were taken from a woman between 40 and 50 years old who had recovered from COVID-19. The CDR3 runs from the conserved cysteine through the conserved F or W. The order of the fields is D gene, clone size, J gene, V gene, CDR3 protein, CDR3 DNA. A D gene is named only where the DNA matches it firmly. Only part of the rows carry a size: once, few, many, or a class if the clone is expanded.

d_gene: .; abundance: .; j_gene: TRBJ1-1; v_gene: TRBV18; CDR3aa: CASSPGRGTNTEAFF; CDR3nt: TGTGCCAGCTCACCAGGACGGGGGACGAACACTGAAGCTTTCTTT
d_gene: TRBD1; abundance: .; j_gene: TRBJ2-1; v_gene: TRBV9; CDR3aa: CASSAGTGGLAGPRPNEQFF; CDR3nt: TGTGCCAGCAGCGCCGGGACAGGGGGGCTAGCGGGCCCTCGACCCAATGAGCAGTTCTTC
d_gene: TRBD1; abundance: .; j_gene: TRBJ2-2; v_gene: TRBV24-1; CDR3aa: CATSDSGTGRGELFF; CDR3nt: TGTGCCACCAGTGACTCCGGGACAGGCCGCGGGGAGCTGTTTTTT
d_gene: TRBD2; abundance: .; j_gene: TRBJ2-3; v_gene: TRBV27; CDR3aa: CASSLGRGDTDTQYF; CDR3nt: TGTGCCAGCAGTTTGGGGCGGGGGGACACAGATACGCAGTATTTT
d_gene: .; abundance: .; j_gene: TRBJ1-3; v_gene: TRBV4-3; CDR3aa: CASSHRGGADTIYF; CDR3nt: TGCGCCAGCAGCCACCGAGGGGGAGCGGACACCATATATTTT
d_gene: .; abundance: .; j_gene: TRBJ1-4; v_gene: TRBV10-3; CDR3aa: CAIGGQPNEKLFF; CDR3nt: TGTGCCATCGGAGGGCAGCCTAATGAAAAACTGTTTTTT
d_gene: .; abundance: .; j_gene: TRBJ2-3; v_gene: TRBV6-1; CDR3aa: CASSEARTGWGTDTQYF; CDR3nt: TGTGCCAGCAGTGAAGCGAGGACGGGATGGGGCACAGATACGCAGTATTTT
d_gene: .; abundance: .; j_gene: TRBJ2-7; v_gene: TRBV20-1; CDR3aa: CSARASNEQYF; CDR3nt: TGCAGTGCTAGAGCTAGTAACGAGCAGTACTTC
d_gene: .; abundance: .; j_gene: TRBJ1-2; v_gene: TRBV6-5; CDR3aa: CASRPLGGYGYTF; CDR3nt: TGTGCCAGCAGGCCCCTCGGGGGCTATGGCTACACCTTC
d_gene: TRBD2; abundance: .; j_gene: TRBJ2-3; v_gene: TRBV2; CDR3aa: CATGGTSGRGGDTQYF; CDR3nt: TGTGCCACCGGGGGGACTAGCGGGAGAGGAGGAGATACGCAGTATTTT
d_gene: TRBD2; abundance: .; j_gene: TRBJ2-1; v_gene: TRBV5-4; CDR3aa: CASSGGTSGTSYNEQFF; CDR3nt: TGTGCCAGCAGCGGGGGGACTAGCGGGACCTCCTACAATGAGCAGTTCTTC
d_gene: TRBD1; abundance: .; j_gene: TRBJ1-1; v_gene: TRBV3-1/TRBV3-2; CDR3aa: CASSQRPTGGTEAFF; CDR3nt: TGTGCCAGCAGCCAACGCCCTACAGGGGGCACTGAAGCTTTCTTT
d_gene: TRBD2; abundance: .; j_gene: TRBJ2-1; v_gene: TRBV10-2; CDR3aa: CASRRTSGSNEQFF; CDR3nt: TGCGCCAGCAGGAGGACTAGCGGGAGTAATGAGCAGTTCTTC
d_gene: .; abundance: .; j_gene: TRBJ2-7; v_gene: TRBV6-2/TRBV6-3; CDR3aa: CASSYGGASYEQYF; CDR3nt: TGTGCCAGCAGTTATGGGGGGGCATCCTACGAGCAGTACTTC
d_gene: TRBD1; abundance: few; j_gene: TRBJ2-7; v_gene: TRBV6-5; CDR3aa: CASRPGQASSYEQYF; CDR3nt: TGTGCCAGCAGACCCGGACAGGCTTCCTCCTACGAGCAGTACTTC
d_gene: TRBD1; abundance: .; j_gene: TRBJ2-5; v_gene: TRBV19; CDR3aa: CATRRQGQETQYF; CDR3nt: TGTGCCACCCGGCGACAGGGTCAAGAGACCCAGTACTTC
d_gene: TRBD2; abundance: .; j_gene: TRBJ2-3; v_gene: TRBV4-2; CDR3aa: CASSQAGGGPTDTQYF; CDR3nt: TGTGCCAGCAGCCAAGCCGGGGGGGGCCCCACAGATACGCAGTATTTT
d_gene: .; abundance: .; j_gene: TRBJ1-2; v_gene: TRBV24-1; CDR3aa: CATSQDGRGNGYTF; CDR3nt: TGTGCCACCAGTCAGGACGGTCGGGGGAATGGCTACACCTTC
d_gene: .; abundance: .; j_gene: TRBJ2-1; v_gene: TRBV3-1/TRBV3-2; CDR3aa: CASSQLPVNEQFF; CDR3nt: TGTGCCAGCAGCCAACTCCCAGTCAATGAGCAGTTCTTC
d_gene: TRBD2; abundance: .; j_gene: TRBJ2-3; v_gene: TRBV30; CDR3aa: CAWSLTSGIDDTQYF; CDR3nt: TGTGCCTGGAGTCTGACTAGCGGGATAGACGATACGCAGTATTTT
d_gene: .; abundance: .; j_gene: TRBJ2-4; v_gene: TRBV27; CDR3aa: CASSPSGLRDIQYF; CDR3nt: TGTGCCAGCAGTCCATCCGGACTTAGGGACATTCAGTACTTC
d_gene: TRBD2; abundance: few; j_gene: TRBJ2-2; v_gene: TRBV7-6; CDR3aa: CASSLSGGDTGELFF; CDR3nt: TGTGCCAGCAGCTTATCGGGAGGTGATACCGGGGAGCTGTTTTTT
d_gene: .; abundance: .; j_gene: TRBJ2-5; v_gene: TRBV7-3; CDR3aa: CASSLRGGFGETQYF; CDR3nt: TGTGCCAGCAGCTTAAGGGGGGGCTTCGGAGAGACCCAGTACTTC
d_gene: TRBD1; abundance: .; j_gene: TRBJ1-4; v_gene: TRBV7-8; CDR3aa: CASSIGQGGEKLFF; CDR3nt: TGTGCCAGCAGCATCGGACAGGGAGGGGAAAAACTGTTTTTT
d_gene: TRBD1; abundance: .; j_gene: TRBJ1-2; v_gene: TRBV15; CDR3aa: CATSRGGQGGDYGYTF; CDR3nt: TGTGCCACCAGCAGAGGGGGACAGGGGGGAGACTATGGCTACACCTTC
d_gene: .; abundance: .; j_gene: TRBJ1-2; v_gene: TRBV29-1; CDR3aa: CSVVHTQGPYGYTF; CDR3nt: TGCAGCGTTGTCCACACTCAGGGGCCCTATGGCTACACCTTC
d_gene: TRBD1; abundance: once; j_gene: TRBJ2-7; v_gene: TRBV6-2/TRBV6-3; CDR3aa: CASSNPPGQGAGEQYF; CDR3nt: TGTGCCAGCAGTAACCCCCCGGGACAGGGGGCGGGTGAGCAGTACTTC
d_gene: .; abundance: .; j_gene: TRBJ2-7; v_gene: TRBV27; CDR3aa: CASSLSNTVFYEQYF; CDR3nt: TGTGCCAGCAGTTTATCGAATACGGTGTTCTACGAGCAGTACTTC
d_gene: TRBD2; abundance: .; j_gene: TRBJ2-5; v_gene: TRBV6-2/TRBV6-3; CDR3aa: CASSPFTPGLAEETQYF; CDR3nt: TGTGCCAGCAGTCCCTTCACCCCGGGACTAGCGGAAGAGACCCAGTACTTC
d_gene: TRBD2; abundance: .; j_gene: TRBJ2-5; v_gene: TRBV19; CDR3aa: CASSGGLAEETQYF; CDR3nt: TGTGCCAGTAGTGGGGGACTAGCGGAAGAGACCCAGTACTTC
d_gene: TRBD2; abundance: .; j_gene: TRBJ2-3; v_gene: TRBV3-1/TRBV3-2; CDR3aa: CASSQEGLAGVGTDTQYF; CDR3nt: TGTGCCAGCAGCCAAGAGGGACTAGCGGGAGTCGGGACAGATACGCAGTATTTT
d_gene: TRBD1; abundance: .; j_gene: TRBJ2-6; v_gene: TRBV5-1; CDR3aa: CASSSQGVGANVLTF; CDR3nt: TGCGCCAGCAGCTCACAGGGGGTTGGGGCCAACGTCCTGACTTTC
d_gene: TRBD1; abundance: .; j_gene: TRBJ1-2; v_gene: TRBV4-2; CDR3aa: CASSQPDRGEKGYTF; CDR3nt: TGTGCCAGCAGCCAACCGGACAGGGGAGAAAAGGGCTACACCTTC
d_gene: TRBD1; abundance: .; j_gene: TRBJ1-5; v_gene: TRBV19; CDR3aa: CASTETQGAGQPQHF; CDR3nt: TGTGCCAGTACCGAGACCCAGGGGGCCGGGCAGCCCCAGCATTTT
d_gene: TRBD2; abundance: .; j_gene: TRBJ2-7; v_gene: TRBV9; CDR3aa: CASSVGGGLVSEQYF; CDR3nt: TGTGCCAGCAGCGTAGGCGGGGGGCTGGTAAGCGAGCAGTACTTC
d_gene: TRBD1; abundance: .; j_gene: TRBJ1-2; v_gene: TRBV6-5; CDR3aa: CASSYSGQGDYGYTF; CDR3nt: TGTGCCAGCAGTTACTCGGGACAGGGAGACTATGGCTACACCTTC
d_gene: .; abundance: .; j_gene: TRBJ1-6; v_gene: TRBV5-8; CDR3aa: CASSFGAGRPPLHF; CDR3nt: TGTGCCAGCAGCTTCGGGGCGGGGCGGCCACCCCTCCACTTT
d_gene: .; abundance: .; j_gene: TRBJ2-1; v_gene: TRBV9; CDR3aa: CASSAASIEQFF; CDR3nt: TGTGCCAGCAGCGCGGCTAGCATTGAGCAGTTCTTC
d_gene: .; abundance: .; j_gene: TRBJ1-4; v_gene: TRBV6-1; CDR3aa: CASSEAGGAPTNEKLFF; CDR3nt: TGTGCCAGCAGTGAAGCGGGGGGGGCCCCAACTAATGAAAAACTGTTTTTT
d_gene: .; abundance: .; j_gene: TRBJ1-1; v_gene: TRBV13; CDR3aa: CASSLGGPRGTEAFF; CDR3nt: TGTGCCAGCAGCTTAGGAGGTCCAAGGGGGACTGAAGCTTTCTTT
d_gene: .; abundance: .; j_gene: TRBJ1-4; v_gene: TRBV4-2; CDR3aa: CASSQGSGANEKLFF; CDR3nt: TGTGCCAGCAGCCAAGGGTCAGGGGCTAATGAAAAACTGTTTTTT
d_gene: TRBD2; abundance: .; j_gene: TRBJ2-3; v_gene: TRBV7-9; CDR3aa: CASSQKREYVTQYF; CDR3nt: TGTGCCAGCAGCCAAAAGCGGGAGTACGTTACGCAGTATTTT
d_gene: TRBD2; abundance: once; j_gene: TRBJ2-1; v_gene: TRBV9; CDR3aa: CASSPSGVRSSLDEQFF; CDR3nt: TGTGCCAGCAGCCCAAGCGGGGTTCGCTCCTCTCTCGATGAGCAGTTCTTC
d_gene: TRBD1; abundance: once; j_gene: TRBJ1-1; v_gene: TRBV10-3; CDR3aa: CAISDRTGGTEAFF; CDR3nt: TGTGCCATCAGTGACCGGACAGGGGGCACTGAAGCTTTCTTT
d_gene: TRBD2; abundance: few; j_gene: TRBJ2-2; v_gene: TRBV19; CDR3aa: CASSIGGTSLTGELFF; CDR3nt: TGTGCCAGTAGTATAGGTGGGACTAGCCTCACCGGGGAGCTGTTTTTT
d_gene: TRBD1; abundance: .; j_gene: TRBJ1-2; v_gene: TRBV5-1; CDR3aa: CASSLAGTGSGNGYTF; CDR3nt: TGCGCCAGCAGCTTGGCCGGGACAGGGTCGGGGAATGGCTACACCTTC
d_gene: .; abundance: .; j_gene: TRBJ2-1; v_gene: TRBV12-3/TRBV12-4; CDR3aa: CASSFGGSQFF; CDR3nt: TGTGCCAGCAGTTTTGGTGGGAGCCAGTTCTTC
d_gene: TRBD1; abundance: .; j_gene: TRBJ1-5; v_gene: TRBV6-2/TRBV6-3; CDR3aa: CASSYSGTGDQPQHF; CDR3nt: TGTGCCAGCAGTTACTCGGGGACAGGGGATCAGCCCCAGCATTTT
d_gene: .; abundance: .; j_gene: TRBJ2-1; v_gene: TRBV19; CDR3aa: CASSFLGDTGGEQFF; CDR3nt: TGTGCCAGTAGTTTCCTCGGGGACACGGGGGGTGAGCAGTTCTTC
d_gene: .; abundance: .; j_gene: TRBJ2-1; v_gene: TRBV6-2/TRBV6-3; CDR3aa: CASSYRGAPYNEQFF; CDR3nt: TGTGCCAGCAGTTACCGGGGGGCCCCCTACAATGAGCAGTTCTTC
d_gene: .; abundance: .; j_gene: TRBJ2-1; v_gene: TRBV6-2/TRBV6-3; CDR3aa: CASSYAGLSSYNEQFF; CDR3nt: TGTGCCAGCAGTTACGCGGGGCTAAGCTCCTACAATGAGCAGTTCTTC
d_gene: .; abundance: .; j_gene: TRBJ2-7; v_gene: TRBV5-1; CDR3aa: CASSPGQPVDEQYF; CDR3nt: TGCGCCAGCAGCCCAGGACAGCCCGTGGACGAGCAGTACTTC
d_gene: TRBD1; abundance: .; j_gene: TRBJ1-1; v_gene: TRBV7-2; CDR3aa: CASSRDRDTEAFF; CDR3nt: TGTGCCAGCAGCCGGGACAGGGACACTGAAGCTTTCTTT